Included here is one T cell receptor (beta chain) sequence, with context. In assigning cohorts, the study relied on participant-reported clinical history. CDR1 and CDR2 (germline): SQVTM, ANQGSEA. The CDR3 has 13 amino acids. V shed 1 base and J shed 8 bases, with 11 bases lying between them. As originally analysed: Nucleated cell counts were estimated from reference gene primer amplification. The repertoire was sequenced with immunoSEQ multiplex PCR; TCRdb's copy has only in-frame clones and lacks some. V, J and clone size reflect that table, while D and trimming were determined from the DNA. The sample holds about 220,000 clones; approximately 80% are singletons and the top ten take approximately 3.6%. This specimen belongs to a study of blood T cell repertoires in COVID-19. Study-wide background: The study drew acute and convalescent COVID-19 samples from the United States, Italy and Spain.

The source of this sequence is a woman aged 60-75 years who had recovered from COVID-19. Sequences were obtained from PBMCs or T cells enriched from blood (not recorded which). This chain links TRBV29-1 with TRBJ1-4; D is uncertain. This CDR3 is CSVEAAAEEKLFF. CDR3 DNA sequence: TGCAGCGTTGAAGCGGCGGCTGAGGAAAAACTGTTTTTT.